The TCR beta chain under discussion was sequenced for a study of T-cell reconstitution after alpha-beta-depleted transplantation in children. Regarding this clonotype: What it binds is not known.

With V trimmed by 2 bases and J by 8 bases, 4 bases remained unmatched. There are 15 residues in the CDR3. Germline V gene sequence: CDR1 ENHRY, CDR2 SYGVKD. Points from the study as a whole: In patients about two months after transplant, alpha-beta T cells reportedly arose from several hundred expanded graft clones. Newly made T cells mostly supplied T-cell counts and diversity one year after transplant. The high TCRbeta diversity at day 60 in some patients came from surviving recipient T cells and thymic progenitors.

Preparing the TCRbeta library involved the use of unique molecular identifiers. Using its own MiXCR run on the PCR reads, TCRdb lists one record per CDR3 protein. The sample lists around 580,000 distinct CDR3 sequences; more than 20% were seen once. The sequencing here drew on PBMCs, mostly from graft donor cells, taken 360 days after TCRalphabeta/CD19-depleted stem cell transplant. This TCR was sampled from a boy under two years old who had a stem cell transplant for acute myeloid leukemia, so the T cells may come from the graft donor. This chain links TRBV10-3 with TRBJ2-1; 12 nucleotides match TRBD2. The CDR3 DNA follows: TGTGCCATCAGTGAGCCGACTAGCGGGGGCCATGAGCAGTTCTTC. Its translation is CAISEPTSGGHEQFF.